The rows below give T cell receptor beta chains drawn from one sample of a study of cytomegalovirus exposure and HLA in healthy donors. Repertoires were generated with immunoSEQ multiplex PCR, while TCRdb's copy carries only in-frame clones and drops some. The data hold approximately 130,000 clones, with around 77% observed a single time. The sample was PBMCs. Every receptor here comes from a man between 45 and 60 years old in good health and CMV-seronegative. Each CDR3 is given with its conserved first and last residue.

>TRBV6-1|TRBJ2-7
CASSARTAAYEQYF
>TRBV28|TRBJ2-7
CASSYGGGPIYEQYF
>TRBV7-6|TRBJ2-7
CASSLAPGDYEQYF
>TRBV19|TRBJ1-5
CASSKMGPGQPQHF
>TRBV28|TRBJ2-5
CASSLPSGTTRGGETQYF
>TRBV27|TRBJ1-1
CASRRDLRDRGGTEAFF
>TRBV19|TRBJ1-4
CASSTRGQTTTNEKLFF
>TRBV28|TRBJ1-1
CASRVGGGNTEAFF
>TRBV7-9|TRBJ1-2
CASSPISGTVNYGYTF
>TRBV7-9|TRBJ1-2
CASSGSGQRNYGYTF
>TRBV19|TRBJ2-2
CASSYGLAGNTGELFF
>TRBV5-1|TRBJ2-3
CASSANGRPSTDTQYF
>TRBV6-1|TRBJ2-7
CASRLLRGTEQYF
>TRBV11-2|TRBJ2-3
CASSGGLVGLDTQYF
>TRBV25-1|TRBJ1-1
CASSESLPGGTEAFF
>TRBV18|TRBJ2-2
CASSPSRYTGELFF
>TRBV18|TRBJ2-2
CASSPVAGGAELFF
>TRBV5-1|TRBJ2-5
CASSFRSRASGQETQYF
>TRBV29-1|TRBJ2-3
CSVPGQGSVLDTQYF
>TRBV10-3|TRBJ1-5
CAISDRGSNQPQHF
>TRBV7-8|TRBJ2-7
CASSLVGGPQSEQYF
>TRBV28|TRBJ2-5
CASRTYGQSHQETQYF
>TRBV27|TRBJ1-2
CASSRGENFNYGYTF
>TRBV5-1|TRBJ2-3
CASSPHSGGRGLRPPDTQYF
>TRBV5-1|TRBJ2-2
CASSLSVGLAGGPFTGELFF
>TRBV19|TRBJ1-1
CASSRPDAPGAFF
>TRBV7-9|TRBJ1-5
CASSLGTAGNQPQHF
>TRBV15|TRBJ2-7
CATSRPGGQNYEQYF
>TRBV30|TRBJ2-1
CAWSVRNRVQFF
>TRBV7-9|TRBJ2-1
CASSTTSGRDNEQFF
>TRBV5-1|TRBJ1-4
CASSPLGGGEEKLFF
>TRBV5-1|TRBJ2-1
CASSFSQGAYNEQFF
>TRBV5-1|TRBJ2-1
CASSFRDGSYNEQFF
>TRBV27|TRBJ1-5
CASSLLGTGNQPQHF
>TRBV7-8|TRBJ2-7
CASSLPTGTSSYEQYF
>TRBV7-8|TRBJ2-1
CATLDGTSGNNEQFF
>TRBV28|TRBJ1-5
CASSAGVSKPQHF
>TRBV5-1|TRBJ2-1
CASSLSTSGSYNEQFF